The 25 T cell receptor beta chains below were found in one sample sequenced in a study of human T cells and chemical hapten exposure (dated by TCRdb to about 2021). Library prep was done by RACE. Sequencing took place on a NextSeq 500. TCRdb reprocessing: public reads trimmed at Q25 with fastp, clones called with MiXCR, in-frame beta chains kept. Each record represents a unique CDR3 protein, reported with the most common genes and DNA among its rows. For this sample the table gives about 380,000 distinct CDR3 sequences, of which roughly 5% were detected only once. Of the sample, about 2.2% is held by the ten largest clones. The sample's time point label is to be understood as: patch test 1, 2 weeks after DPC sensitization. The treatment or condition label for this specimen denotes: therapeutic diphenylcyclopropenone sensitization with weekly scalp DPC. The source material was whole blood, sampled in connection with sensitization to the hapten diphenylcyclopropenone (DPC). The source of these receptors is a woman aged 50 to 65 with alopecia areata. Some clones in this sample may be carry-over from other donors' samples.

This clonotype has more than one count but fewer than ten. V is TRBV3-1 and J is TRBJ2-1, with no clear D. Trimming cost V 2 bases and J 5 bases, with 7 bases left between them. CDR3 length equals 13 residues. Germline V gives CDR1 LGHDT, CDR2 YNNKEL (reference sequence). This chain's CDR3 is CASSQSMNNEQFF. The CDR3 region has the DNA TGTGCCAGCAGCCAATCTATGAACAATGAGCAGTTCTTC.

This rearrangement joins TRBV28 to TRBJ1-6, with a tentative D call TRBD1 (5 bases). CDR3 length equals 16 residues. V dropped 1 base and J dropped 3 bases, with 10 bases sitting between them. Germline V gene sequence: CDR1 MDHEN, CDR2 SYDVKM. The CDR3, as DNA: TGTGCCAGCAGTTTATATTCCGGGGGCTATAATTCACCCCTCCACTTT. Residues: CASSLYSGGYNSPLHF.

This clonotype was picked up a small number of times. The chain recombines TRBV3-1 with TRBJ2-2; D may match TRBD1 or TRBD2 (5 bases each). Germline assignment: CDR1 LGHDT and CDR2 YNNKEL (reference sequence). The CDR3 spans 15 residues. V was shortened by 0 bases and J by 13 bases, with 18 bases between the two germline ends. This chain's CDR3 is CASSQDSRDRPRLFF. The CDR3 DNA sequence: TGTGCCAGCAGCCAAGATTCTCGGGACCGACCCAGGCTGTTTTTT.

The chain joins TRBV10-3 to TRBJ2-3, with 11 bases matching TRBD2. Unmatched junction bases numbered 12, after V lost 8 bases and J lost 8 bases. Germline CDR1 and CDR2: ENHRY and SYGVKD. This CDR3 comprises 15 residues. The CDR3 protein is CAIVSGSGRAGTQYF. The CDR3 nucleotides read TGTGCCATCGTGTCGGGTAGCGGGAGGGCCGGTACGCAGTATTTT.

The chain is built from TRBV10-3 and TRBJ2-2, with TRBD1 identical over 8 bases. V lost 9 bases to trimming and J lost 1 base; unmatched junction nucleotides: 7. The CDR3 has 15 amino acids. Germline V lookup: CDR1 ENHRY, CDR2 SYGVKD. For the CDR3, the DNA is TGTGCCATAGAAAGGGGGACAGGGAACACCGGGGAGCTGTTTTTT. Translated: CAIERGTGNTGELFF.

This clonotype was seen ten or more times. J is TRBJ1-2 and V is TRBV6-2 or TRBV6-3, with D unresolved. Germline V gives CDR1 MNHEY, CDR2 SVGEGT. V was pared by 3 bases and J by 0 bases, with 14 bases between. The CDR3 loop spans 16 amino acids. The CDR3 protein is CASSYTGTWSNYGYTF. The CDR3 coding sequence is TGTGCCAGCAGTTATACCGGAACATGGTCTAACTATGGCTACACCTTC.

This clonotype occurred many times. This chain links TRBV20-1 with TRBJ2-7; TRBD1 matches at 10 bases. J was trimmed by 3 bases and V by 7 bases; bases with no gene match: 6. CDR1 and CDR2 (germline): DFQATT, SNEGSKA (reference sequence). The CDR3 totals 13 residues. Here the CDR3 reads CSVRGTGVYEQYF. The DNA of the CDR3 is TGCAGTGTCCGCGGGACAGGGGTCTACGAGCAGTACTTC.

This clonotype came up many times. This chain joins TRBV4-2 and TRBJ2-3; D unresolved. CDR1 is LGHNA, CDR2 YNFKEQ, per germline. V was clipped by 0 bases and J by 2 bases, with 9 bases between them. The CDR3 consists of 15 residues. Here the CDR3 reads CASSQEHLSTDTQYF. The CDR3 region has the DNA TGTGCCAGCAGCCAAGAACACCTCTCCACAGATACGCAGTATTTT.

Many counts were recorded for this clonotype. V and J are TRBV19 and TRBJ2-3; D remains ambiguous. Germline CDR1 reads LNHDA; CDR2 reads SQIVND (reference sequence). This CDR3 is built from 16 residues. V was shortened by 3 bases and J by 5 bases, with 18 bases between the two germline ends. CDR3 region: CASSMGTPARGDTQYF. DNA for the CDR3: TGTGCCAGTAGTATGGGAACCCCCGCACGTGGAGATACGCAGTATTTT.

V gene TRBV28 combines with J gene TRBJ1-2; D may be TRBD1 (5 bases). The ends were cut back, 6 bases at V and 3 bases at J, with 14 bases in the middle. The CDR3 runs 14 residues. The germline CDR1 and CDR2 sequences are MDHEN and SYDVKM. CDR3 coding DNA: TGTGCCAGCAGAACATTTGGGGCCTACTATGGCTACACCTTC. Residues: CASRTFGAYYGYTF.

In this sample, this clonotype turned up many times. V and J are TRBV29-1 and TRBJ2-1, with no clear D. There are 13 residues in the CDR3. V was shortened by 4 bases and J by 7 bases, with 14 bases between the two germline ends. Germline assignment: CDR1 SQVTM and CDR2 ANQGSEA. The CDR3 nucleotides read TGCAGCGTTGCCCACTTGGTAGGGAATGAGCAGTTCTTC. As protein: CSVAHLVGNEQFF.

This clonotype was recorded at least ten times. This rearrangement joins TRBV3-1 to TRBJ2-7; 7 nucleotides agree with TRBD2. Germline CDR1 reads LGHDT; CDR2 reads YNNKEL (reference sequence). This CDR3 comprises 14 residues. Trimming cost V 1 base and J 4 bases; bases outside gene matches: 4. For the CDR3, the DNA is TGTGCCAGCAGCCAAGGGGCGGGAGCTTACGAGCAGTACTTC. Amino acids: CASSQGAGAYEQYF.

The rearrangement links TRBV7-8 to TRBJ1-1; 7 nucleotides agree with TRBD1. Germline CDR1 SGHVS, CDR2 FQNEAQ. V lost 5 bases and J lost 3; bases outside the gene matches: 12. This CDR3 has 16 residues. The CDR3 loop reads CASSPGSGGSYTEAFF. Written as DNA, the CDR3 is TGTGCCAGCAGCCCAGGGTCAGGGGGGTCTTACACTGAAGCTTTCTTT. Supplemented by reference TRBV7-8 and TRBJ1-1, the full variable domain reads GAGVSQSPRYKVAKRGQDVALRCDPISGHVSLFWYQQALGQGPEFLTYFQNEAQLDKSGLPSDRFFAERPEGSVSTLKIQRTQQEDSAVYLCASSPGSGGSYTEAFFGQGTRLTVV.

Only a few counts were recorded for this clonotype. The chain employs TRBV13 and TRBJ2-1, with D perhaps given as TRBD1 or TRBD2 (5 bases each). The germline CDR1 and CDR2 sequences are PRHDT and FYEKMQ (reference sequence). The CDR3 is made up of 13 amino acids. V dropped 6 bases and J dropped 9 bases, with 15 bases sitting between them. The CDR3 spells CASRQFWDGEQFF. CDR3 sequence (DNA): TGTGCCAGCAGGCAGTTCTGGGACGGTGAGCAGTTCTTC.

The rearrangement uses TRBV7-2 and TRBJ2-5; D tentatively fits TRBD1 or TRBD2 (5 bases each). CDR3 length: 17 residues. V was clipped by 4 bases and J by 6 bases, with 24 bases between them. Germline CDR1 and CDR2: SGHTA and FQGNSA. CDR3 residues: CASSSRSLSGSGKTQYF. CDR3 nucleotide sequence: TGTGCCAGCAGCTCCCGAAGTCTGTCAGGGTCCGGGAAGACCCAGTACTTC. Variable domain in full (rest from reference TRBV7-2 and TRBJ2-5): GAGVSQSPSNKVTEKGKDVELRCDPISGHTALYWYRQSLGQGLEFLIYFQGNSAPDKSGLPSDRFSAERTGGSVSTLTIQRTQQEDSAVYLCASSSRSLSGSGKTQYFGPGTRLLVL.

This clonotype was counted ten times or more. The chain uses TRBV30 and TRBJ1-6, with unresolved D. There are 14 residues in the CDR3. Germline assignment: CDR1 GTSNPN and CDR2 SVGIG (reference sequence). V dropped 2 bases and J dropped 5 bases, with 10 bases sitting between them. The CDR3 reads CAWSKQADNSPLHF. For the CDR3, the DNA is TGTGCCTGGAGTAAGCAGGCTGATAATTCACCCCTCCACTTT.

This clonotype has just a few counts. The CDR3 DNA reads TGTGCCACCAGCTCTGGGCGGGGGGGACCAGAGACCCAGTACTTC. Translation: CATSSGRGGPETQYF. This chain connects TRBV24-1 to TRBJ2-5; TRBD2 matches 9 bases. The germline V gene encodes CDR1 KGHDR and CDR2 SFDVKD. J gave up 4 bases and V 7 bases, and 9 bases lay outside the gene matches. The CDR3 loop spans 15 amino acids.

The CDR3 is CASSYVAVQETQYF. The CDR3 DNA is TGCGCCAGCAGCTACGTAGCGGTCCAAGAGACCCAGTACTTC. This chain connects TRBV5-1 to TRBJ2-5, with D tentatively TRBD2 (6 bases). The CDR3 spans 14 residues. The germline V and J ends were trimmed by 3 bases and 1 base, with 10 bases remaining between them. Germline values: CDR1 SGHRS, CDR2 YFSETQ.

This clonotype has a count of ten or more. V and J are TRBV18 and TRBJ2-7; 11 bases are shared with TRBD1. The CDR3 spans 17 residues. V was clipped by 1 base and J by 1 base; unmatched bases: 6. Germline V gene sequence: CDR1 KGHSH, CDR2 LQKENI. The CDR3 loop reads CASSPLGTGGISYEQYF. In DNA, the CDR3 is TGTGCCAGCTCACCACTTGGGACAGGGGGAATATCCTACGAGCAGTACTTC.

This clonotype came up a few times. This chain joins TRBV6-6 and TRBJ2-2; TRBD2 aligns across 7 bases. With 7 bases clipped from V and 7 bases from J, the junction kept 12 bases outside the gene matches. The germline V gene has CDR1 MNHNY and CDR2 SVGAGI (reference sequence). This CDR3 has 15 amino acids. CDR3 amino acids: CASTTRLGRGGELFF. The DNA of the CDR3 is TGTGCCAGCACCACACGTCTAGGGAGGGGCGGGGAGCTGTTTTTT.

This clonotype was observed at least ten times. The V gene is TRBV7-2, the J gene TRBJ2-1, with no clear D. Trimming took 5 bases from V and 0 from J, leaving 11 bases between them. Germline lookup yields CDR1 SGHTA and CDR2 FQGNSA. This CDR3 has 15 residues. This CDR3 is CASSKDGSSYNEQFF. The CDR3 DNA is TGTGCCAGCAGCAAGGACGGTAGCTCCTACAATGAGCAGTTCTTC.

The CDR3, as DNA: TGTGCCACCCAGCCGGGACCGAGCTACAATGAGCAGTTCTTC. Its translation: CATQPGPSYNEQFF. This chain links TRBV2 with TRBJ2-1; D could derive from TRBD1 or TRBD2 (5 bases each). Germline-derived CDR1 and CDR2 are SNHLY and FYNNEI. Trimming shortened V by 10 bases and J by 3 bases, and 16 bases separated the two germline ends. The CDR3 has 14 amino acids.

This clonotype was counted many times. V gene TRBV12-3 or TRBV12-4 combines with J gene TRBJ1-1; TRBD1 matches at 9 bases. The CDR3 contains 16 residues. With 6 bases clipped from V and 0 bases from J, the junction kept 8 bases outside the gene matches. DNA of the CDR3: TGTGCCAGCAGACGACAGGGGGTGCTCATGAACACTGAAGCTTTCTTT. Residues: CASRRQGVLMNTEAFF.

This clonotype was counted ten times or more. The chain uses TRBV10-1 and TRBJ2-7; 9 bases align to TRBD2. Germline V gene lookup returns CDR1 WNHNN and CDR2 SYGVQD (reference sequence). CDR3 size: 16 residues. The ends lost 3 bases at V and 5 bases at J; junction bases unmatched: 11. Here the CDR3 DNA reads TGCGCCAGCAGTGAAAGTGGAGCGGGAGGTTCGGACGAGCAGTACTTC. Translated: CASSESGAGGSDEQYF.

The V gene is TRBV5-4, the J gene TRBJ1-1, with TRBD1 matching over 8 bases. In germline, CDR1 is SGHNT, CDR2 YYREEE (reference sequence). There are 15 residues in the CDR3. V dropped 1 base and J dropped 1; count of bases not matched to a gene: 3. DNA of the CDR3: TGTGCCAGCAGCTTGAAAGGGACAGGGAACACTGAAGCTTTCTTT. This translates into CASSLKGTGNTEAFF. Using reference TRBV5-4 and TRBJ1-1 for the parts outside the CDR3, the full variable domain is ETGVTQSPTHLIKTRGQQVTLRCSSQSGHNTVSWYQQALGQGPQFIFQYYREEENGRGNFPPRFSGLQFPNYSSELNVNALELDDSALYLCASSLKGTGNTEAFFGQGTRLTVV.